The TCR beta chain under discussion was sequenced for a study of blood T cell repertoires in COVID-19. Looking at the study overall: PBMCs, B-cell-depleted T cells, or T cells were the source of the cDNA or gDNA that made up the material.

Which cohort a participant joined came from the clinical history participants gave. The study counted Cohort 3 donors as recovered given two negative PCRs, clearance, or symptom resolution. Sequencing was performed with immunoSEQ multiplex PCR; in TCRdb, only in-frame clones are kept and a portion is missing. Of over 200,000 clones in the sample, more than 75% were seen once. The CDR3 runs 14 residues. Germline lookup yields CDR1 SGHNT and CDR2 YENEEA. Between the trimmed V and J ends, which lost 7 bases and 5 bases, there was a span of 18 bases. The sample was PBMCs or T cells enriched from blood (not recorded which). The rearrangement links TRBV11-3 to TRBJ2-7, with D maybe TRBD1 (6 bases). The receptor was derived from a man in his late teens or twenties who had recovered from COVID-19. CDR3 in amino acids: CASTPLESGDEQYF. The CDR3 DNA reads TGTGCCAGCACCCCTCTAGAGTCAGGGGACGAGCAGTACTTC.